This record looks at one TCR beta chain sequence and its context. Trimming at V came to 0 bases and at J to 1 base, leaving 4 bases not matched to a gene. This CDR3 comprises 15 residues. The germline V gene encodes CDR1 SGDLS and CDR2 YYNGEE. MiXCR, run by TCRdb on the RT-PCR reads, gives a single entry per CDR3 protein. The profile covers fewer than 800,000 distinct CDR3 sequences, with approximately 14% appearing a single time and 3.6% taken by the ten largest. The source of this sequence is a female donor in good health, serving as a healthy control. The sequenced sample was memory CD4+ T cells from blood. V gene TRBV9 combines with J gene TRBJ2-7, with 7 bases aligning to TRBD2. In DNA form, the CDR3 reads TGTGCCAGCAGCGTAGCGGCTAGCGGTTCCTACGAGCAGTACTTC. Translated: CASSVAASGSYEQYF.